The rows below give T cell receptor beta chains drawn from one sample of a study of Graves' ophthalmopathy and Graves' hyperthyroidism. TCRdb itself ran the multiplex PCR reads through MiXCR, one entry per CDR3 protein. The table records hundreds of thousands of distinct CDR3 sequences, roughly an eighth of them present only once. What was sequenced was blood. The receptors derive from a woman aged 30 to 39 with Graves' ophthalmopathy. The CDR3 runs from the conserved cysteine through the conserved F or W. Each record gives: clone size, V gene, D gene, J gene, CDR3 protein, CDR3 DNA. D genes are given only for firm matches. Expanded clones get a size class; other rows say once, few or many, or leave the size out.

>many|TRBV15|.|TRBJ2-7
CATREGLLSYEQYF
TGTGCCACCCGAGAGGGGCTCCTCTCCTACGAGCAGTACTTC
>many|TRBV14|.|TRBJ2-7
CANDNGKQYF
TGTGCCAACGACAATGGGAAGCAGTACTTC
>many|TRBV27|.|TRBJ1-5
CASSFVGRVRLSSSNQPQHF
TGTGCCAGCAGTTTCGTGGGCAGGGTCCGTCTCAGTTCGAGCAATCAGCCCCAGCATTTT
>many|TRBV20-1|.|TRBJ2-7
CSAREDKDYEQYF
TGCAGTGCTAGAGAGGACAAGGACTACGAGCAGTACTTC
>many|TRBV12-3/TRBV12-4|TRBD1|TRBJ1-5
CASSRDRGPNQPQHF
TGTGCCAGCAGCCGGGACAGGGGACCTAATCAGCCCCAGCATTTT
>many|TRBV19|.|TRBJ1-2
CASSMGSYYGYTF
TGTGCCAGTAGTATGGGGAGCTACTATGGCTACACCTTC
>many|TRBV6-2/TRBV6-3|.|TRBJ1-5
CASSQKTGLSNQPQHF
TGTGCCAGCAGTCAAAAAACAGGGCTCAGCAATCAGCCCCAGCATTTT
>many|TRBV30|.|TRBJ1-1
CAWSKGGYTEAFF
TGTGCCTGGAGTAAGGGAGGATACACTGAAGCTTTCTTT
>few|TRBV20-1|.|TRBJ2-5
CSARGPKIMTRSETQYF
TGCAGTGCTAGAGGCCCAAAAATAATGACTAGGAGTGAGACCCAGTACTTC
>.|TRBV5-8|.|TRBJ1-2
CASSLWVGEAGYTF
TGTGCCAGCAGCTTGTGGGTTGGGGAGGCTGGCTACACCTTC
>.|TRBV5-1|.|TRBJ2-7
CASSRSFPLPGRNSYEQYF
TGCGCCAGCAGCCGCTCGTTCCCCCTTCCGGGCCGGAACTCCTACGAGCAGTACTTC
>many|TRBV11-2|.|TRBJ2-5
CASSSDFETQYF
TGTGCCAGCAGCTCCGATTTTGAGACCCAGTACTTC
>.|TRBV29-1|.|TRBJ1-3
CSVRNSGNTIYF
TGCAGCGTCCGGAACTCTGGAAACACCATATATTTT
>many|TRBV12-3/TRBV12-4|.|TRBJ2-5
CASSRNLPQETQYF
TGTGCCAGCAGTCGGAATCTCCCCCAAGAGACCCAGTACTTC
>many|TRBV27|.|TRBJ1-1
CASSLSSHAGLATEAFF
TGTGCCAGCAGTTTATCTTCCCACGCAGGTCTTGCCACTGAAGCTTTCTTT
>many|TRBV20-1|.|TRBJ2-5
CSARASGVSLETQYF
TGCAGTGCTAGAGCAAGCGGCGTGAGCTTGGAGACCCAGTACTTC
>many|TRBV2|TRBD1|TRBJ1-1
CASTKRTGAYEAFF
TGTGCCAGCACAAAAAGGACAGGGGCCTATGAAGCTTTCTTT
>few|TRBV30|.|TRBJ1-1
CAWSGNSGGTEAFF
TGTGCCTGGAGTGGCAACTCCGGGGGCACTGAAGCTTTCTTT
>many|TRBV30|.|TRBJ2-5
CAWSDSGVQETQYF
TGTGCCTGGAGTGATTCAGGGGTCCAAGAGACCCAGTACTTC
>many|TRBV5-1|.|TRBJ2-7
CASSYGQLKYF
TGCGCCAGCAGCTATGGACAGTTAAAGTACTTC
>many|TRBV28|.|TRBJ2-5
CASSPPVETQYF
TGTGCCAGCAGTCCCCCGGTGGAGACCCAGTACTTC
>many|TRBV4-1|.|TRBJ1-4
CASSQAVRDGEKLFF
TGCGCCAGCAGCCAAGCAGTGAGGGATGGTGAAAAACTGTTTTTT
>once|TRBV6-1|.|TRBJ2-4
CASSGPRGGGGKNIQYF
TGTGCCAGCAGTGGGCCTCGGGGTGGGGGTGGCAAAAACATTCAGTACTTC
>.|TRBV28|.|TRBJ1-5
CASSPPGQLNQPQHF
TGTGCCAGCAGTCCCCCTGGACAGCTTAATCAGCCCCAGCATTTT
>many|TRBV12-3/TRBV12-4|.|TRBJ1-2
CASSLIPGHYGYTF
TGTGCCAGCAGTTTAATCCCAGGGCACTATGGCTACACCTTC
>few|TRBV12-3/TRBV12-4|.|TRBJ1-5
CASSVGADQPQHF
TGTGCCAGCAGTGTAGGGGCGGATCAGCCCCAGCATTTT
>many|TRBV24-1|.|TRBJ1-2
CATSDWTGNYGYTF
TGTGCCACCAGTGACTGGACGGGGAACTATGGCTACACCTTC
>.|TRBV9|.|TRBJ2-3
CASTPGVQGTDTQYF
TGTGCCAGCACCCCCGGGGTACAGGGCACAGATACGCAGTATTTT
>many|TRBV6-1|.|TRBJ1-2
CARSDDENYGYTF
TGTGCCAGGTCTGATGATGAAAACTATGGCTACACCTTC
>.|TRBV12-3/TRBV12-4|TRBD2|TRBJ2-7
CASSSIPGLAKRYF
TGTGCCAGCAGTTCCATCCCAGGACTAGCGAAGAGGTACTTC
>.|TRBV12-3/TRBV12-4|.|TRBJ1-5
CASSLRRYQPQHF
TGTGCCAGCAGTCTAAGACGGTATCAGCCCCAGCATTTT
>many|TRBV29-1|.|TRBJ2-7
CSVRRELGEQYF
TGCAGCGTTAGGCGAGAACTCGGGGAGCAGTACTTC
>few|TRBV4-1|.|TRBJ2-7
CASSQVVGEYEQYF
TGCGCCAGCAGCCAAGTGGTGGGGGAATACGAGCAGTACTTC
>many|TRBV28|.|TRBJ1-2
CASSPGQGFYGYTF
TGTGCCAGCAGTCCCGGGCAGGGATTCTATGGCTACACCTTC
>.|TRBV30|.|TRBJ2-2
CAYSWGNTGELFF
TGTGCCTACTCCTGGGGGAACACCGGGGAGCTGTTTTTT
>many|TRBV24-1|TRBD1|TRBJ1-2
CATSDGDRLYGYTF
TGTGCCACCAGTGACGGGGACAGACTCTATGGCTACACCTTC
>many|TRBV20-1|TRBD2|TRBJ2-7
CSASSSGRDEQYF
TGCAGTGCTAGTTCTAGCGGGAGGGACGAGCAGTACTTC
>many|TRBV20-1|.|TRBJ1-5
CSARDRPGPGIYVQPQHF
TGCAGTGCTAGAGATAGGCCCGGGCCCGGGATCTATGTGCAGCCCCAGCATTTT
>few|TRBV5-1|.|TRBJ1-2
CASSAHSVNYGYTF
TGCGCCAGCAGCGCCCATTCGGTTAACTATGGCTACACCTTC
>.|TRBV20-1|.|TRBJ2-7
CSARGRGGLSSYEQYF
TGCAGTGCTAGAGGCAGGGGAGGTTTAAGCTCCTACGAGCAGTACTTC
>many|TRBV6-1|TRBD2|TRBJ2-5
CASLAGQETQYF
TGTGCCAGCCTAGCGGGTCAGGAGACCCAGTACTTC
>many|TRBV6-2/TRBV6-3|.|TRBJ2-7
CASNLLQGLIYEQYF
TGTGCCAGCAATTTACTTCAGGGATTGATCTACGAGCAGTACTTC